The 7 T cell receptor beta chains given below trace back to one sample, sequenced in a study of Tregs in tolerant kidney transplant recipients. Here immunoSEQ multiplex PCR was the method, and the copy in TCRdb shows in-frame clones only, minus some. The listing contains about 30,000 clones. This material consisted of CD8+ T cells from blood, taken before the transplant. These receptors all stem from a human donor who received a combined kidney and bone marrow transplant.

For this clone: The read ends 3 residues early relative to the CDR3; the germline J gene fills the gap. This chain joins TRBV7-3 and TRBJ2-3; weak D call: TRBD1 (6 bases). The CDR3 extends over 14 amino acids. Deletions cut 5 bases from V and 4 bases from J, with 13 bases between. The germline V gene has CDR1 SGHTA and CDR2 FQGTGA. The covered CDR3 bases are TGTGCCAGCAGCCCCCAGGACAGTCCAGATACG. This codes for CASSPQDSPDT. From start to end, the CDR3 is CASSPQDSPDTQYF.

A remark on this clone: The read ends 3 residues before the CDR3 terminus; that terminus is restored from the germline J gene. The chain couples TRBV13 to TRBJ2-7; possible D gene TRBD2, 5 bases. Per the germline V gene, CDR1 is PRHDT and CDR2 is FYEKMQ (reference sequence). CDR3 length: 13 residues. Trimming left V 5 bases short and J 5 bases short, with 13 bases between. The part of the CDR3 DNA that was read is TGTGCCAGCAGCGCGACTAACCCCCACGAG. This gives the protein CASSATNPHE. The full-length CDR3 reads as CASSATNPHEQYF.

Concerning this clone: Coverage ceases 3 residues before the CDR3 finishes, and the germline J gene fills in the end. The gene calls are TRBV7-9 and TRBJ2-7, with 8 nucleotides matching TRBD1. The germline V gene has CDR1 SEHNR and CDR2 FQNEAQ (reference sequence). V shed 5 bases and J 3 bases; nucleotides not matched to a gene: 9. The CDR3 consists of 15 residues. CDR3 DNA (partial): TGTGCCAGCAGCCTCCCCGGGACAGGATTCTACGAG. The encoded protein is CASSLPGTGFYE. The full CDR3 is CASSLPGTGFYEQYF.

Worth noting for this clone: With the read ending 3 residues before the CDR3 end, the germline J gene is used to fill in that end. The chain recombines TRBV6-2 or TRBV6-3 with TRBJ2-7; perhaps TRBD2 as D (6 bases). Between the trimmed V and J ends, which lost 4 bases and 1 base, there was a span of 14 bases. Germline CDR1 and CDR2: MNHEY and SVGEGT. This CDR3 has 15 residues. The CDR3 protein is CASSSPPGGSYEQYF. CDR3 DNA (partial): TGTGCCAGCAGTTCCCCCCCTGGAGGGTCCTACGAG.

The CDR3 spells CAWSDPPGSYEQYF. The DNA read from the CDR3 is TGTGCCTGGAGTGACCCCCCCGGCTCCTACGAG. The rearrangement links TRBV30 to TRBJ2-7; D is undetermined. Read data end 3 residues before the CDR3 end; the end is taken from the germline J gene. The germline gives CDR1 GTSNPN, CDR2 SVGIG (reference sequence). V was shortened by 1 base and J by 0 bases, with 10 bases between the two germline ends. CDR3 length: 14 amino acids.

With regard to this clone: From the germline J gene comes the end of the CDR3, since the read stops 3 residues before it. The V gene is TRBV2, the J gene TRBJ2-5, with D perhaps TRBD1 (6 bases). In germline, CDR1 is SNHLY, CDR2 FYNNEI. V lost 7 bases to trimming and J lost 5 bases, with 17 bases between them. This CDR3 has 14 residues. Partial CDR3 DNA: TGTGCCAGCATCTCAACAGGGATTAGCGAGACC. Protein product: CASISTGISET. From start to end, the CDR3 is CASISTGISETQYF. The complete variable domain, with remaining parts taken from reference TRBV2 and TRBJ2-5, reads EPEVTQTPSHQVTQMGQEVILRCVPISNHLYFYWYRQILGQKVEFLVSFYNNEISEKSEIFDDQFSVERPDGSNFTLKIRSTKLEDSAMYFCASISTGISETQYFGPGTRLLVL.

The CDR3 reads CSALTGSWSYNEQFF. Incomplete CDR3 DNA: TGCAGTGCTCTAACAGGAAGTTGGTCCTACAATGAG. The rearrangement joins TRBV20-1 to TRBJ2-1, with D possibly TRBD1 on 5 matching bases. The observed sequence ends 3 residues before the CDR3 terminus, with the missing tail filled in from the germline J gene. CDR1 and CDR2 from the germline V gene are DFQATT and SNEGSKA (reference sequence). This CDR3 has 15 amino acids. The V gene lost 5 bases and the J gene lost 1 base, with 15 bases spanning the gap.